A single sample gave rise to the 17 T cell receptor beta chains below, sequenced in a study of shared clonotypes between healthy human individuals (dated by TCRdb to 2018 to 2021). Library construction relied on the immunoSEQ multiplex PCR assay. TCRdb limited this immuneACCESS table to in-frame rearrangements with V and J called. A share of clones is missing; checked studies link under half to unresolved V genes, and the rest is unexplained. For this sample the table gives approximately 1.9 million clones, of which around 93% were detected only once. Approximately 1.7% of the sample goes to the ten largest clones. CD8 naive samples were CD45RO-negative cells positively selected for CCR7, giving a CD45RA+CCR7+ population that excluded TemRA cells. Sequencing was carried out using naive CD8+ T cells from PBMCs. The cell subset or site label on this specimen signifies: CD45RA+CCR7+. The receptors were gathered from a young man in good health. Some clones in this sample may be carry-over from other donors' samples.

CDR3 loop: CASSERGQGREYGYTF. In DNA, the CDR3 is TGTGCCAGCAGTGAAAGGGGCCAGGGCAGGGAATATGGCTACACCTTC. The V call is TRBV6-1, the J call TRBJ1-2, with TRBD1 as a possible D gene (5 bases). There are 16 residues in the CDR3. Germline assignment: CDR1 MNHNS and CDR2 SASEGT. The ends were cut back, 2 bases at V and 5 bases at J, with 18 bases in the middle.

CDR3 in amino acids: CASGPGQGDFTGANVLTF. In DNA, the CDR3 is TGTGCCAGCGGCCCGGGACAGGGGGATTTTACTGGGGCCAACGTCCTGACTTTC. The J gene is TRBJ2-6, the V gene TRBV27; 11 nucleotides match TRBD1. This CDR3 is 18 amino acids long. Germline lookup yields CDR1 MNHEY and CDR2 SMNVEV (reference sequence). The trim removed 8 bases at V and 2 bases at J, leaving 11 bases unmatched. The whole variable domain, remainder taken from reference TRBV27 and TRBJ2-6, is EAQVTQNPRYLITVTGKKLTVTCSQNMNHEYMSWYRQDPGLGLRQIYYSMNVEVTDKGDVPEGYKVSRKEKRNFPLILESPSPNQTSLYFCASGPGQGDFTGANVLTFGAGSRLTVL.

The V and J genes are TRBV27 and TRBJ1-4; D not certain. The V gene's germline CDR1 is MNHEY and CDR2 SMNVEV (reference sequence). The CDR3 sequence is 15 residues long. The V end was cut by 5 bases, the J end by 3 bases, with 13 bases between. The CDR3 region has the DNA TGTGCCAGCAGTCCCATCCCGTCGGCTAATGAAAAACTGTTTTTT. Translation: CASSPIPSANEKLFF.

This chain uses TRBV28 with TRBJ1-5; TRBD1 might be the D (6 bases). The germline V gene encodes CDR1 MDHEN and CDR2 SYDVKM. Trimming shortened V by 3 bases and J by 4 bases, and 10 bases separated the two germline ends. The CDR3 has 14 residues. The CDR3 loop reads CASSLGALNQPQHF. CDR3 nucleotide sequence: TGTGCCAGCAGTTTGGGGGCCCTTAATCAGCCCCAGCATTTT.

The chain couples TRBV11-2 to TRBJ2-3; D gene uncertain. The CDR3 totals 17 residues. Germline CDR1 SGHAT, CDR2 FQNNGV. The V end was cut by 1 base, the J end by 4 bases, with 18 bases between. Written as DNA, the CDR3 is TGTGCCAGCAGCTTAGGGTGGGGTATTGACCGACCAGATACGCAGTATTTT. Its translation is CASSLGWGIDRPDTQYF.

CDR3 amino acids: CASSHSGGELFF. In nucleotides, the CDR3 is TGCGCCAGCAGCCACAGCGGCGGGGAGCTGTTTTTT. The chain is built from TRBV4-3 and TRBJ2-2, with D perhaps TRBD2 (5 bases). The CDR3 is made up of 12 amino acids. Germline V gene sequence: CDR1 LGHNA, CDR2 YSLEER. Trimming shortened V by 3 bases and J by 7 bases, and 6 bases separated the two germline ends.

This chain links TRBV27 with TRBJ2-1; D perhaps matches TRBD2 (6 bases). CDR1 and CDR2 from the germline V gene are MNHEY and SMNVEV (reference sequence). Trimming removed 6 bases from V and 3 bases from J, with 18 bases in between. This CDR3 comprises 16 residues. The CDR3 bases are TGTGCCAGCAGACTCCGAGGAGGGTCACTCTACAATGAGCAGTTCTTC. It is translated as CASRLRGGSLYNEQFF.

This chain links TRBV14 with TRBJ1-1; no clear D. Trimming cost V 0 bases and J 0 bases, with 8 bases left between them. From germline, CDR1 is SGHDN and CDR2 FVKESK. CDR3 size: 15 residues. The CDR3 loop reads CASSQDPYLNTEAFF. The CDR3 DNA sequence: TGTGCCAGCAGCCAAGATCCTTACTTGAACACTGAAGCTTTCTTT.

This chain uses TRBV28 with TRBJ2-2, with no clear D. Trimming took off 3 bases at V and 3 bases at J, with 8 bases between the two ends. CDR1 and CDR2 from the germline V gene are MDHEN and SYDVKM. The CDR3 runs 14 residues. For the CDR3, the DNA is TGTGCCAGCAGTTTTGCAGGCGACACCGGGGAGCTGTTTTTT. Protein sequence: CASSFAGDTGELFF.

This chain uses TRBV7-9 with TRBJ1-6; 8 nucleotides line up with TRBD1. Germline V lookup: CDR1 SEHNR, CDR2 FQNEAQ (reference sequence). This CDR3 region has 16 residues. V lost 5 bases and J lost 6; bases outside the gene matches: 9. The CDR3 loop reads CASSLERTGPNSPLHF. In DNA, the CDR3 is TGTGCCAGCAGCCTAGAGAGGACAGGGCCTAATTCACCCCTCCACTTT.

This clone showed up just once. J is TRBJ2-7 and V is TRBV21-1; the D call in the table, TRBD2, was not verified against the DNA. TRBV21-1 is a listed pseudogene. This CDR3 has 17 amino acids. The CDR3 here is CASSVPGRASSSYEQYF. The CDR3 DNA follows: TGTGCCAGCAGCGTCCCTGGTCGAGCGTCGAGCTCCTACGAGCAGTACTTC.

This rearrangement joins TRBV28 to TRBJ1-6, with D possibly being TRBD1 (5 bases). The V end lost 7 bases, the J end lost 5 bases, and 15 bases lay between the germline ends. CDR1 and CDR2 from the germline V gene are MDHEN and SYDVKM. The CDR3 is made up of 15 amino acids. This CDR3 is CASTPRAGHNSPLHF. The CDR3 region has the DNA TGTGCCAGCACCCCTCGGGCAGGGCATAATTCACCCCTCCACTTT. Based on the CDR3 plus reference TRBV28 and TRBJ1-6, the full variable domain is DVKVTQSSRYLVKRTGEKVFLECVQDMDHENMFWYRQDPGLGLRLIYFSYDVKMKEKGDIPEGYSVSREKKERFSLILESASTNQTSMYLCASTPRAGHNSPLHFGNGTRLTVT.

V and J are TRBV7-3 and TRBJ2-5; the D gene is possibly TRBD2 (5 bases). The CDR3 has 13 amino acids. V lost 3 bases and J lost 2, with 7 bases in between. From germline, CDR1 is SGHTA and CDR2 FQGTGA. The CDR3 DNA reads TGTGCCAGCAGCTTTGAGCGGCAAGAGACCCAGTACTTC. It is translated as CASSFERQETQYF.

The chain joins TRBV10-3 to TRBJ2-7; D is perhaps TRBD2 (5 bases). The CDR3 loop spans 12 amino acids. Trimming pared 4 bases from V and 3 bases from J, leaving 7 bases between. Germline-derived CDR1 and CDR2 are ENHRY and SYGVKD. The CDR3 DNA sequence: TGTGCCATCAGTGCCGGGGACTACGAGCAGTACTTC. Amino acids: CAISAGDYEQYF.

This clone appeared a few times. The chain combines TRBV19 with TRBJ1-5; the D is unclear. V was clipped by 3 bases and J by 0 bases, with 9 bases between them. This CDR3 spans 15 amino acids. Per germline, CDR1 LNHDA and CDR2 SQIVND (reference sequence). In DNA, the CDR3 is TGTGCCAGTAGTATGCGCGCTGGTAGCAATCAGCCCCAGCATTTT. It is translated as CASSMRAGSNQPQHF.

The chain carries TRBV10-3 and TRBJ1-1; the D is unclear. The length of the CDR3 is 14 residues. V was cut by 4 bases and J by 0 bases, with 9 bases left in between. CDR1 is ENHRY and CDR2 is SYGVKD in the germline V gene. The CDR3 protein is CAISGGPLNTEAFF. The CDR3 DNA follows: TGTGCCATCAGTGGAGGACCGCTGAACACTGAAGCTTTCTTT.

The chain joins TRBV7-2 to TRBJ2-3; no clear D. The V gene lost 5 bases and the J gene lost 3 bases, with 9 bases spanning the gap. The CDR3 covers 13 residues. Per germline, CDR1 SGHTA and CDR2 FQGNSA. CDR3 nucleotide sequence: TGTGCCAGCAGCACCGCTCATACAGATACGCAGTATTTT. Its translation is CASSTAHTDTQYF.